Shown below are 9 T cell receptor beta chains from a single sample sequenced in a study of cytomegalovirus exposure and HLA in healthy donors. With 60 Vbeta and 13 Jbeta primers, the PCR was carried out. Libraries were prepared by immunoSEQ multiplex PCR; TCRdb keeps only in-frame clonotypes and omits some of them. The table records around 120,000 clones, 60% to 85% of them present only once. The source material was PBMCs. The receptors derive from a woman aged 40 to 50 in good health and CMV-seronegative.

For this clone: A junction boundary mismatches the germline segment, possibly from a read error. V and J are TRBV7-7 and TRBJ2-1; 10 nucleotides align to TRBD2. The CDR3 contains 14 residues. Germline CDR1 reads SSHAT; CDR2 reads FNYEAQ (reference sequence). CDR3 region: CASSSASGSGEQFF. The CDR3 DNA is TGTGCTAGCAGCTCGGCTAGCGGGAGTGGTGAGCAGTTCTTC. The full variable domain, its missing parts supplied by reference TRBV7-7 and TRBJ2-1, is GAGVSQSPRYKVTKRGQDVTLRCDPISSHATLYWYQQALGQGPEFLTYFNYEAQPDKSGLPSDRFSAERPEGSISTLTIQRTEQRDSAMYRCASSSASGSGEQFFGPGTRLTVL.

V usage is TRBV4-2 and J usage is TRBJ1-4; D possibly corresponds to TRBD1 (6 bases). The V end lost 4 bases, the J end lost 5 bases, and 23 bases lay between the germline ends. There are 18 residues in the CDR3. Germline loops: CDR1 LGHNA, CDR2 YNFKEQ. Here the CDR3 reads CASSRRTGTLSMNEKLFF. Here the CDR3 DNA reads TGTGCCAGCAGCCGTAGAACCGGGACACTCAGCATGAATGAAAAACTGTTTTTT.

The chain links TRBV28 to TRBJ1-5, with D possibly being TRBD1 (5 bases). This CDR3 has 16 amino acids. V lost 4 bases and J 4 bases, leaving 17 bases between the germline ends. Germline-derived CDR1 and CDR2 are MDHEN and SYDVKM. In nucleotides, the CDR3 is TGTGCCAGCAGTTATATCATCTGGGGCCCTAATCAGCCCCAGCATTTT. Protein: CASSYIIWGPNQPQHF.

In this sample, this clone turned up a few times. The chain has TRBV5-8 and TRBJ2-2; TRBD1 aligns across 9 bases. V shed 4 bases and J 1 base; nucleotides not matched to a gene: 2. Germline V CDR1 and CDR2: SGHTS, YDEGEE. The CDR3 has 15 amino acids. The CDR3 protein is CASSRDRVNTGELFF. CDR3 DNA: TGTGCCAGCAGCAGGGACAGGGTGAACACCGGGGAGCTGTTTTTT. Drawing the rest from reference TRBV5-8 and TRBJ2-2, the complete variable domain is EAGVTQSPTHLIKTRGQQATLRCSPISGHTSVYWYQQALGLGLQFLLWYDEGEERNRGNFPPRFSGRQFPNYSSELNVNALELEDSALYLCASSRDRVNTGELFFGEGSRLTVL.

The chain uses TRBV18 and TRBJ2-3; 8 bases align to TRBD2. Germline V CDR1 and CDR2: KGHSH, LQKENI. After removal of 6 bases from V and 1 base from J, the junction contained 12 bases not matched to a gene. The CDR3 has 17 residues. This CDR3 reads CASSLKRSGMGTDTQYF. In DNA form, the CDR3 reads TGTGCCAGCTCCCTGAAACGTAGCGGGATGGGCACAGATACGCAGTATTTT.

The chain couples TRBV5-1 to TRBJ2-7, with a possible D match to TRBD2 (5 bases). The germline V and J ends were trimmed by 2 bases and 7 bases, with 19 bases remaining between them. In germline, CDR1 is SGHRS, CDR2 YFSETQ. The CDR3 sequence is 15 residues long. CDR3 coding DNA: TGCGCCAGCAGCTTTACGGGTGCCGACGGAGGAGAGCAGTACTTC. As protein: CASSFTGADGGEQYF.

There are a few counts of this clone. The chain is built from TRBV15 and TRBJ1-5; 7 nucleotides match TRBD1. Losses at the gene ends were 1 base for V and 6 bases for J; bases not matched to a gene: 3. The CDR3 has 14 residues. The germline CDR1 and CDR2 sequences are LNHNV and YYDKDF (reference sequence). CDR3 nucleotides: TGTGCCACCAGCAGAGGAACAGGGGCTCAGCCCCAGCATTTT. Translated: CATSRGTGAQPQHF. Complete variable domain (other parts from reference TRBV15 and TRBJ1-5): DAMVIQNPRYQVTQFGKPVTLSCSQTLNHNVMYWYQQKSSQAPKLLFHYYDKDFNNEADTPDNFQSRRPNTSFCFLDIRSPGLGDTAMYLCATSRGTGAQPQHFGDGTRLSIL.

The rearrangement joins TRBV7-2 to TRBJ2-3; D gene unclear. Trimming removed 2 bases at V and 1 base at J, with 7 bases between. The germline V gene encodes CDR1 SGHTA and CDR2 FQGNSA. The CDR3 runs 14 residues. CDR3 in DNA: TGTGCCAGCAGCTTAAATCTCGGCACAGATACGCAGTATTTT. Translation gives CASSLNLGTDTQYF.

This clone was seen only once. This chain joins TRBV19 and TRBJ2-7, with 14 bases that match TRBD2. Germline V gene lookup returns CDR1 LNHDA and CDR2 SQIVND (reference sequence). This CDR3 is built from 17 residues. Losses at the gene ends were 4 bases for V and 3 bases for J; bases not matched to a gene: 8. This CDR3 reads CASSTEGLAGVGYEQYF. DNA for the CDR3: TGTGCCAGTAGTACCGAGGGACTAGCGGGAGTGGGCTACGAGCAGTACTTC.